The 17 T cell receptor beta chains below all came from one sample that was sequenced in a study of vaccination and CD4 T cells after COVID-19. Sequencing of the DNA from cultured CD4+ T cells was carried out with the Oncomine TCR Beta short-read assay. TCRdb independently ran MiXCR on the PCR reads; one entry per CDR3 protein. Of roughly 16,000 distinct CDR3 sequences in the sample, about 54% are singletons; the top ten hold roughly 32%. The antigens these receptors bind are not known. Treatment here: roughly 10-day PBMC culture with coronavirus spike peptide pools or control peptides (ViraFEST assay). This specimen was cultured CD4+ T cells from blood, taken after SARS-CoV-2 vaccination. These receptors were taken from a human donor with COVID-19.

A single count supports this clonotype. This sequence joins TRBV29-1 and TRBJ1-1, with 7 bases lining up with TRBD1. The germline CDR1 and CDR2 sequences are SQVTM and ANQGSEA. The CDR3 is 12 residues long. V was clipped by 7 bases and J by 1 base; unmatched bases: 3. DNA of the CDR3: TGCAGCGGAGACAGGGAGAACACTGAAGCTTTCTTT. Its protein is CSGDRENTEAFF.

J is TRBJ1-1 and V is TRBV25-1; TRBD1 matches 11 bases. V dropped 4 bases and J dropped 0; count of bases not matched to a gene: 13. Germline assignment: CDR1 MGHDK and CDR2 SYGVNS. The CDR3 loop spans 19 amino acids. The CDR3 loop is CASSAGQGARKAMNTEAFF. CDR3 DNA: TGTGCCAGCAGTGCCGGACAGGGGGCCAGGAAGGCCATGAACACTGAAGCTTTCTTT.

This chain uses TRBV27 with TRBJ1-5, with a weak D call TRBD1 (6 bases). The CDR3 runs to 16 residues. Trimming removed 3 bases from V and 2 bases from J, with 14 bases in between. Germline V gene lookup returns CDR1 MNHEY and CDR2 SMNVEV (reference sequence). This CDR3 is CASSFEGNRGNQPQHF. The CDR3 DNA reads TGTGCCAGCAGTTTTGAAGGAAACAGGGGCAATCAGCCCCAGCATTTT.

The rearrangement joins TRBV29-1 to TRBJ1-1; a weak D match, TRBD1 (6 bases). With 6 bases removed from V and 8 bases from J, the gap between germline ends came to 10 bases. This CDR3 spans 10 amino acids. Germline lookup yields CDR1 SQVTM and CDR2 ANQGSEA. CDR3 protein: CSVVTGEAFF. The CDR3 nucleotides read TGCAGCGTAGTAACAGGGGAAGCTTTCTTT.

This clonotype was seen a handful of times. V is TRBV6-2 or TRBV6-3 and J is TRBJ2-3; D is unclear. Germline V gene lookup returns CDR1 MNHEY and CDR2 SVGEGT. Trimming removed 6 bases at V and 6 bases at J, with 7 bases between. This CDR3 has 11 residues. The CDR3 DNA reads as TGTGCCAGCAGGCGACTTGATACGCAGTATTTT. Its protein is CASRRLDTQYF.

There are a few counts of this clonotype. The chain uses TRBV6-1 and TRBJ2-3; D might be TRBD1 (5 bases). Germline CDR1 and CDR2: MNHNS and SASEGT. The CDR3 extends over 18 amino acids. V was clipped by 0 bases and J by 0 bases, with 16 bases between them. In DNA, the CDR3 is TGTGCCAGCAGTGAAGCAGTGGGGCCCCCGTGGAGCACAGATACGCAGTATTTT. Amino acids: CASSEAVGPPWSTDTQYF.

V gene TRBV20-1 combines with J gene TRBJ1-5; D remains unclear. This CDR3 contains 13 residues. Trimming removed 0 bases from V and 11 bases from J, with 14 bases in between. The germline CDR1 and CDR2 sequences are DFQATT and SNEGSKA (reference sequence). CDR3 coding DNA: TGCAGTGCTAGAGATGCCACGGCCTGGTCCCAGCATTTT. The encoded protein is CSARDATAWSQHF.

A single count supports this clonotype. V usage is TRBV5-1 and J usage is TRBJ1-3; D not resolved. The CDR3 has 14 residues. Looked up from germline, CDR1 is SGHRS and CDR2 is YFSETQ. Between the trimmed V and J ends, which lost 0 bases and 2 bases, there was a span of 6 bases. The CDR3 DNA sequence: TGCGCCAGCAGCTTGGGAGGGACTGGAAACACCATATATTTT. Translation: CASSLGGTGNTIYF.

This clonotype was observed a few times. The chain couples TRBV7-9 to TRBJ2-7, with D unclear. The CDR3 length is 13 residues. The V end was cut by 2 bases, the J end by 3 bases, with 8 bases between. Looked up from germline, CDR1 is SEHNR and CDR2 is FQNEAQ (reference sequence). The DNA for the CDR3 is TGTGCCAGCAGCTTAAGGAACTACTACGAGCAGTACTTC. Encoded protein: CASSLRNYYEQYF.

The chain couples TRBV20-1 to TRBJ1-5; D may be TRBD1 (5 bases). CDR3 length: 14 residues. Germline loops: CDR1 DFQATT, CDR2 SNEGSKA (reference sequence). Deletions cut 3 bases from V and 2 bases from J, with 11 bases between. CDR3 sequence (DNA): TGCAGTGCTAGTTGGGGAGGGGGCAATCAGCCCCAGCATTTT. Its protein is CSASWGGGNQPQHF.

V and J are TRBV19 and TRBJ2-7; D is unclear. V was trimmed by 5 bases and J by 0 bases, leaving 17 bases between them. This CDR3 has 16 residues. Germline CDR1 reads LNHDA; CDR2 reads SQIVND (reference sequence). For the CDR3, the DNA is TGTGCCAGTAGTTCAACGAAACAGCCCCACTCCTACGAGCAGTACTTC. Its protein is CASSSTKQPHSYEQYF.

This chain connects TRBV7-2 to TRBJ2-7, with D perhaps assigned TRBD1 or TRBD2 (5 bases each). The CDR3 contains 14 residues. Germline V gives CDR1 SGHTA, CDR2 FQGNSA. V lost 6 bases and J 3 bases, leaving 15 bases between the germline ends. The CDR3 nucleotides read TGTGCCAGCAGGTCCGGGACCGATTTCTACGAGCAGTACTTC. Amino acids: CASRSGTDFYEQYF.

J is TRBJ2-1 and V is TRBV24-1; 8 bases fit TRBD2. V gave up 6 bases and J gave up 5 bases; unmatched junction bases: 14. Germline V gene sequence: CDR1 KGHDR, CDR2 SFDVKD. This CDR3 has 17 residues. Here the CDR3 reads CATSTQFTGGVNNEQFF. CDR3 DNA sequence: TGTGCCACCAGTACTCAATTTACGGGGGGGGTCAACAATGAGCAGTTCTTC.

This clonotype was counted a few times. The chain has TRBV20-1 and TRBJ1-6; no reliable D call. The CDR3 consists of 15 residues. V was trimmed by 0 bases and J by 6 bases, leaving 12 bases between them. CDR1 is DFQATT and CDR2 is SNEGSKA in the germline V gene (reference sequence). CDR3 bases: TGCAGTGCTAGAGATCTCACCGGGGTTAATTCACCCCTCCACTTT. Translated, it gives CSARDLTGVNSPLHF.

J is TRBJ1-6 and V is TRBV19, with a weak D call TRBD1 (5 bases). Trimming shortened V by 5 bases and J by 1 base, and 15 bases separated the two germline ends. This CDR3 contains 17 residues. CDR1 is LNHDA and CDR2 is SQIVND in the germline V gene (reference sequence). The CDR3 reads CASSRDQGGSYNSPLHF. For the CDR3, the DNA is TGTGCCAGTAGTCGGGATCAGGGAGGGTCCTATAATTCACCCCTCCACTTT.

The chain employs TRBV20-1 and TRBJ1-5; 10 bases agree with TRBD1. The CDR3 runs 16 residues. Germline V gene data show CDR1 as DFQATT and CDR2 as SNEGSKA (reference sequence). V lost 2 bases to trimming and J lost 5 bases; unmatched junction nucleotides: 9. CDR3 in amino acids: CSARRQGAGSDQPQHF. The CDR3, as DNA: TGCAGTGCTAGAAGACAGGGGGCCGGTAGTGATCAGCCCCAGCATTTT.

This clonotype was seen more than once but under ten times. The rearrangement links TRBV20-1 to TRBJ1-5; weak D call: TRBD1 (6 bases). Looked up from germline, CDR1 is DFQATT and CDR2 is SNEGSKA (reference sequence). The length of the CDR3 is 12 residues. V lost 4 bases and J 4 bases, leaving 8 bases between the germline ends. CDR3: CSANTGNQPQHF. The CDR3 nucleotides are TGCAGTGCTAATACAGGGAATCAGCCCCAGCATTTT.